This T cell receptor beta chain was recorded in a study of blood T cell repertoires in COVID-19. This clone was seen only once. Clinical history reported by participants formed the basis on which cohorts were assigned. Recovered status in Cohort 3 required two negative PCRs, clearance, or symptom resolution. J was trimmed by 7 bases and V by 3 bases; bases with no gene match: 10. Germline V gene lookup returns CDR1 MGHRA and CDR2 YSYEKL. This CDR3 is built from 17 residues. Original methodology: Using reference gene primer amplification, nucleated cell counts were estimated. Here immunoSEQ multiplex PCR was the method, and the copy in TCRdb shows in-frame clones only, minus some. V and J calls and clone size come straight from that table; D and trimming were deduced from the DNA. The sample lists fewer than 500,000 clones; approximately 86% were seen once.

This TCR was sampled from a woman aged 18-35 years who had recovered from COVID-19. V gene TRBV4-1 combines with J gene TRBJ2-1; TRBD2 matches 12 bases. Sequences were obtained from PBMCs or T cells enriched from blood (not recorded which). CDR3 nucleotide sequence: TGCGCCAGCAGCCACGGCGTTCTAGCGGGGGGGCAGAATGAGCAGTTCTTC. This sequence encodes CASSHGVLAGGQNEQFF.